These 32 T cell receptor beta chains were all obtained from the same sample, sequenced in a study of monozygotic twins with inflammatory bowel disease. TCRdb reanalyzed the 5' RACE reads and collapses them to one entry per CDR3 protein, without DNA. In all, the sample yields 330,000 or so distinct CDR3 sequences. Sequencing was done on a sample of blood. Every receptor here comes from a human donor with ulcerative colitis or Crohn's disease, or a healthy co-twin of an affected twin (not recorded which).

The V call is TRBV14, the J call TRBJ1-6; TCRdb outputs TRBD1, but without DNA this stays unchecked. This CDR3 has 15 residues. Germline values: CDR1 SGHDN, CDR2 FVKESK. The CDR3 sequence: CASSQGRRDNSPLHF. The entire variable domain, with the rest obtained from reference TRBV14 and TRBJ1-6, is as follows: EAGVTQFPSHSVIEKGQTVTLRCDPISGHDNLYWYRRVMGKEIKFLLHFVKESKQDESGMPNNRFLAERTGGTYSTLKVQPAELEDSGVYFCASSQGRRDNSPLHFGNGTRLTVT.

The V and J genes are TRBV12-3 or TRBV12-4 and TRBJ2-1; the D call of TRBD2 rests on TCRdb alone, since no DNA is present to check it. The CDR3 has 12 amino acids. CDR3 protein: CASQRDLGEQFF.

The chain links TRBV4-1 to TRBJ2-1; TCRdb proposes TRBD1, but this gene call is untestable without DNA. The length of the CDR3 is 17 residues. The germline CDR1 and CDR2 sequences are MGHRA and YSYEKL. The CDR3 spells CASSQGRREGSDNEQFF.

The chain is built from TRBV7-2 and TRBJ2-5; TCRdb picks TRBD2, but there is no DNA to check that call. The CDR3 consists of 15 residues. Germline V gives CDR1 SGHTA, CDR2 FQGNSA. CDR3 in amino acids: CASSLERLAGQAQYF.

The chain recombines TRBV5-1 with TRBJ2-7; the D gene TCRdb calls, TRBD1, cannot be checked with no DNA. CDR3 length: 14 amino acids. Germline V lookup: CDR1 SGHRS, CDR2 YFSETQ. Here the CDR3 reads CASSKDRGNDEQYF.

This chain connects TRBV29-1 to TRBJ2-3; there is no DNA to check the TCRdb D call of TRBD1. This CDR3 has 16 amino acids. The germline gives CDR1 SQVTM, CDR2 ANQGSEA. The CDR3 here is CSVDGTARGSTDTQYF.

This chain links TRBV7-6 with TRBJ2-7. The germline CDR1 and CDR2 sequences are SGHVS and FNYEAQ. The CDR3 spans 14 residues. CDR3 loop: CASSLGPESYEQYF.

V and J are TRBV7-2 and TRBJ1-2. CDR3 length: 13 amino acids. The germline V gene has CDR1 SGHTA and CDR2 FQGNSA. Here the CDR3 reads CASSVQEYYGYSF.

The gene calls are TRBV14 and TRBJ2-1; TCRdb's D call, TRBD2, is unchecked because there is no DNA. CDR1 and CDR2 (germline): SGHDN, FVKESK. The CDR3 loop spans 16 amino acids. The CDR3 sequence is CASSQSGLAGVHEQFF.

This chain's CDR3 is CASSGAESRTNEKLFF. This chain uses TRBV7-9 with TRBJ1-4; TCRdb returns TRBD1, unconfirmable since there is no DNA. The CDR3 is 16 amino acids. Per the germline V gene, CDR1 is SEHNR and CDR2 is FQNEAQ (reference sequence).

This sequence joins TRBV13 and TRBJ2-6. Germline CDR1 and CDR2: PRHDT and FYEKMQ (reference sequence). The CDR3 has 15 residues. CDR3 protein: CASSITSSGANVLTF. The full variable domain, its missing parts supplied by reference TRBV13 and TRBJ2-6, is AAGVIQSPRHLIKEKRETATLKCYPIPRHDTVYWYQQGPGQDPQFLISFYEKMQSDKGSIPDRFSAQQFSDYHSELNMSSLELGDSALYFCASSITSSGANVLTFGAGSRLTVL.

The chain uses TRBV20-1 and TRBJ2-5; the TCRdb call, TRBD2, lacks DNA for checking. This CDR3 region has 18 residues. Germline V gene data show CDR1 as DFQATT and CDR2 as SNEGSKA (reference sequence). This CDR3 is CSARSPRSIAGVQETQYF.

V gene TRBV5-1 combines with J gene TRBJ2-5; there is no DNA to check the TCRdb D call of TRBD1. Germline V lookup: CDR1 SGHRS, CDR2 YFSETQ. This CDR3 has 16 amino acids. Here the CDR3 reads CASSLDGRHSRETQYF.

The genes are TRBV20-1 and TRBJ1-5; the TCRdb call, TRBD1, lacks DNA for checking. Germline V gene lookup returns CDR1 DFQATT and CDR2 SNEGSKA (reference sequence). This CDR3 contains 14 residues. This CDR3 reads CSAVDRGNNQPQHF.

The chain combines TRBV20-1 with TRBJ1-1; TCRdb names TRBD1, which stays unverified in the absence of DNA. Germline lookup yields CDR1 DFQATT and CDR2 SNEGSKA (reference sequence). The CDR3 is 13 residues long. CDR3 sequence reads: CSARAPGGTEAFF.

This rearrangement joins TRBV4-1 to TRBJ2-1; TCRdb outputs TRBD2, but without DNA this stays unchecked. Germline CDR1 MGHRA, CDR2 YSYEKL. This CDR3 contains 21 residues. The CDR3 sequence is CASSQETNDRGDGSSYNEQFF.

This chain joins TRBV20-1 and TRBJ2-1; TCRdb selects TRBD2, and the lack of DNA leaves this call unchecked. Per the germline V gene, CDR1 is DFQATT and CDR2 is SNEGSKA (reference sequence). The CDR3 loop spans 13 amino acids. CDR3 sequence: CSVLAGGLSEQFF.

The chain links TRBV27 to TRBJ1-1; TCRdb indicates TRBD1, and absent DNA this call remains unverified. Germline V CDR1 and CDR2: MNHEY, SMNVEV (reference sequence). The CDR3 runs to 15 residues. CDR3: CASSLGPAPNTEAFF.

This rearrangement joins TRBV12-5 to TRBJ2-5; the D call of TRBD1 rests on TCRdb alone, since no DNA is present to check it. Germline CDR1 is LGHNT and CDR2 is FRNRAP. This CDR3 has 14 residues. This chain's CDR3 is CASGRQGTQETQYF.

The chain recombines TRBV10-3 with TRBJ2-5; as DNA is missing, the TRBD1 call by TCRdb cannot be tested. Germline CDR1 ENHRY, CDR2 SYGVKD. This CDR3 is built from 13 residues. The CDR3 loop is CAISTAPAETQYF.

V and J are TRBV20-1 and TRBJ2-3; without DNA, the TCRdb call of TRBD1 cannot be checked. CDR3 size: 16 residues. Germline CDR1 DFQATT, CDR2 SNEGSKA (reference sequence). The CDR3 protein is CSARGGLGPHTDTQYF.

This chain links TRBV4-3 with TRBJ1-2; TCRdb's D gene call, TRBD1, goes unchecked for lack of DNA. CDR1 is LGHNA, CDR2 YSLEER, per germline. The CDR3 is made up of 15 amino acids. CDR3 sequence reads: CASSQDWDPTDGYTF.

This rearrangement joins TRBV14 to TRBJ2-5; as DNA is missing, the TRBD1 call by TCRdb cannot be tested. The length of the CDR3 is 17 residues. CDR1 and CDR2 from the germline V gene are SGHDN and FVKESK. The CDR3 sequence is CASSLLPSGQGWETQYF.

The chain employs TRBV11-2 and TRBJ2-3; the D gene TCRdb calls, TRBD2, cannot be checked with no DNA. The CDR3 runs to 17 residues. Per the germline V gene, CDR1 is SGHAT and CDR2 is FQNNGV. CDR3: CASVANGGGAPPDTQYF.

This chain joins TRBV5-1 and TRBJ2-2. The CDR3 has 15 amino acids. Germline CDR1 is SGHRS and CDR2 is YFSETQ. The CDR3 loop reads CASTSGFANTGELFF.

The rearrangement uses TRBV21-1 and TRBJ1-3; TCRdb gives TRBD1 as the D gene, but with no DNA this cannot be confirmed. TRBV21-1 corresponds to a pseudogene. The length of the CDR3 is 17 residues. This chain's CDR3 is CASSKSDGGSSGNTIYF.

The chain has TRBV7-2 and TRBJ1-6. Germline V lookup: CDR1 SGHTA, CDR2 FQGNSA. This CDR3 has 14 amino acids. CDR3 protein: CASSSRTFEGPLHF. The full variable domain, with the rest looked up from reference TRBV7-2 and TRBJ1-6, is GAGVSQSPSNKVTEKGKDVELRCDPISGHTALYWYRQSLGQGLEFLIYFQGNSAPDKSGLPSDRFSAERTGGSVSTLTIQRTQQEDSAVYLCASSSRTFEGPLHFGNGTRLTVT.

The chain couples TRBV4-3 to TRBJ1-3. The germline V gene encodes CDR1 LGHNA and CDR2 YSLEER. This CDR3 contains 14 residues. The CDR3 is CASSKLSSGNTIYF.

The chain recombines TRBV30 with TRBJ1-5; TCRdb calls TRBD1, which cannot be checked without DNA. The germline CDR1 and CDR2 sequences are GTSNPN and SVGIG (reference sequence). The CDR3 is 12 amino acids. The CDR3 sequence: CAWKQVNQPQHF. Together with reference TRBV30 and TRBJ1-5, the CDR3 gives the full variable domain: SQTIHQWPATLVQPVGSPLSLECTVEGTSNPNLYWYRQAAGRGLQLLFYSVGIGQISSEVPQNLSASRPQDRQFILSSKKLLLSDSGFYLCAWKQVNQPQHFGDGTRLSIL.

This sequence joins TRBV27 and TRBJ2-1; TCRdb gives TRBD2 as the D gene, but with no DNA this cannot be confirmed. This CDR3 is 14 amino acids long. Germline values: CDR1 MNHEY, CDR2 SMNVEV (reference sequence). The CDR3 protein is CASSSLAGDHEQFF.

The chain recombines TRBV20-1 with TRBJ2-3; checking the TCRdb D call of TRBD2 is not possible without DNA. Looked up from germline, CDR1 is DFQATT and CDR2 is SNEGSKA (reference sequence). This CDR3 region has 13 residues. The chain's CDR3 is CSALRGGTDTQYF.

This chain links TRBV20-1 with TRBJ1-5. The CDR3 spans 12 residues. CDR1 is DFQATT, CDR2 SNEGSKA, per germline (reference sequence). This CDR3 is CSASSSNQPQHF.